This passage covers 31 T cell receptor beta chains from one sample sequenced in a study of T cells after posttransplantation cyclophosphamide. Assay: immunoSEQ multiplex PCR; the TCRdb copy retains only in-frame clones and omits some. The data hold 66,000 or so clones, with 80% to 95% observed a single time. The sample comprised PBMCs. These receptors all stem from a woman between 25 and 40 years old in good health and a related stem cell transplant donor.

The chain uses TRBV5-4 and TRBJ1-1; 7 bases match TRBD1. Germline CDR1 SGHNT, CDR2 YYREEE (reference sequence). Trimming cost V 6 bases and J 4 bases; bases outside gene matches: 15. The CDR3 spans 16 residues. CDR3 sequence: CASNSGQGVLGTEAFF. CDR3 in DNA: TGTGCCAGCAACTCGGGGCAGGGGGTACTAGGCACTGAAGCTTTCTTT.

The chain combines TRBV19 with TRBJ2-1; the D gene is possibly TRBD1 (7 bases). CDR1 and CDR2 (germline): LNHDA, SQIVND (reference sequence). Trimming removed 5 bases from V and 6 bases from J, with 17 bases in between. The CDR3 has 15 amino acids. CDR3 protein: CASSSPGGTRNEQFF. As DNA, the CDR3 is TGTGCCAGTAGTTCTCCAGGGGGGACCCGCAATGAGCAGTTCTTC.

The sample holds one count of this clone. The rearrangement uses TRBV7-2 and TRBJ1-2; D is perhaps TRBD1 (6 bases). V shed 2 bases and J shed 4 bases, with 14 bases lying between them. The CDR3 is 15 residues long. Looked up from germline, CDR1 is SGHTA and CDR2 is FQGNSA. The CDR3 here is CASSLSTGTGYGYTF. CDR3 DNA: TGTGCCAGCAGCTTATCAACAGGGACGGGCTATGGCTACACCTTC.

V is TRBV7-6 and J is TRBJ2-3, with D unclear. This CDR3 region has 15 residues. Germline CDR1 is SGHVS and CDR2 is FNYEAQ. Trimming left V 0 bases short and J 2 bases short, with 9 bases between. The CDR3 loop reads CASSLALRDTDTQYF. The CDR3 region has the DNA TGTGCCAGCAGCTTAGCTCTCAGAGACACAGATACGCAGTATTTT.

The chain uses TRBV4-2 and TRBJ1-1; no clear D. CDR3 length equals 14 residues. Germline-derived CDR1 and CDR2 are LGHNA and YNFKEQ. The V end lost 4 bases, the J end lost 1 base, and 10 bases lay between the germline ends. DNA for the CDR3: TGTGCCAGCAGCCCAGCAAACGAGAACACTGAAGCTTTCTTT. Protein: CASSPANENTEAFF.

The chain has TRBV19 and TRBJ1-6, with D possibly matching TRBD1 (5 bases). Trimming removed 7 bases from V and 8 bases from J, with 12 bases in between. The germline CDR1 and CDR2 sequences are LNHDA and SQIVND (reference sequence). The CDR3 sequence is 13 residues long. The CDR3 DNA follows: TGTGCCAGTAAGTGGGACGGAGATTCACCCCTCCACTTT. Protein: CASKWDGDSPLHF.

The rearrangement joins TRBV25-1 to TRBJ1-6, with TRBD1 as a possible D gene (5 bases). The V and J ends lost 6 bases and 7 bases respectively, with 10 bases between them. The CDR3 runs 13 residues. Germline V CDR1 and CDR2: MGHDK, SYGVNS. The CDR3 spells CASRTVQNSPLHF. The CDR3 DNA reads as TGTGCCAGCAGGACAGTACAAAATTCACCCCTCCACTTT.

The gene calls are TRBV7-9 and TRBJ1-2; D is undetermined. The CDR3 consists of 15 residues. The V and J ends lost 4 bases and 1 base respectively, with 13 bases between them. The germline CDR1 and CDR2 sequences are SEHNR and FQNEAQ (reference sequence). The CDR3 sequence: CASSSPTTGNYGYTF. Here the CDR3 DNA reads TGTGCCAGCAGCTCCCCTACGACCGGTAACTATGGCTACACCTTC.

The CDR3 reads CASSLNGGGANEQFF. CDR3 nucleotide sequence: TGTGCCAGCAGCTTAAACGGCGGGGGGGCCAACGAGCAGTTCTTC. The chain couples TRBV7-3 to TRBJ2-1; 9 bases fit TRBD2. Germline V gene lookup returns CDR1 SGHTA and CDR2 FQGTGA. The CDR3 is 15 amino acids. Trimming removed 1 base from V and 10 bases from J; junction bases left unmatched: 8. Full variable domain (outside the CDR3, taken from reference TRBV7-3 and TRBJ2-1): GAGVSQTPSNKVTEKGKYVELRCDPISGHTALYWYRQSLGQGPEFLIYFQGTGAADDSGLPNDRFFAVRPEGSVSTLKIQRTERGDSAVYLCASSLNGGGANEQFFGPGTRLTVL.

The V and J genes are TRBV15 and TRBJ2-5, with D perhaps matching TRBD2 (5 bases). This CDR3 comprises 13 residues. Germline V gene data show CDR1 as LNHNV and CDR2 as YYDKDF (reference sequence). Trimming cost V 8 bases and J 1 base, with 11 bases left between them. The CDR3 loop is CATGRAPQETQYF. The CDR3 DNA reads TGTGCCACCGGGCGGGCCCCCCAAGAGACCCAGTACTTC. The full variable domain, in which reference TRBV15 and TRBJ2-5 provide the parts outside the CDR3, is DAMVIQNPRYQVTQFGKPVTLSCSQTLNHNVMYWYQQKSSQAPKLLFHYYDKDFNNEADTPDNFQSRRPNTSFCFLDIRSPGLGDTAMYLCATGRAPQETQYFGPGTRLLVL.

The chain combines TRBV9 with TRBJ2-2, with 7 bases aligning to TRBD1. Per the germline V gene, CDR1 is SGDLS and CDR2 is YYNGEE. The CDR3 runs to 14 residues. Losses at the gene ends were 0 bases for V and 6 bases for J; bases not matched to a gene: 2. In DNA, the CDR3 is TGTGCCAGCAGCGTAGTAGGGGGCCCCGGGGAGCTGTTTTTT. Its protein is CASSVVGGPGELFF.

The sample holds one count of this clone. V gene TRBV7-2 combines with J gene TRBJ2-7; 8 bases align to TRBD2. From germline, CDR1 is SGHTA and CDR2 FQGNSA. This CDR3 is 15 amino acids long. Losses at the gene ends were 3 bases for V and 0 bases for J; bases not matched to a gene: 4. The CDR3 protein is CASSFGAGVSYEQYF. DNA of the CDR3: TGTGCCAGCAGCTTTGGAGCGGGGGTCTCCTACGAGCAGTACTTC.

This chain connects TRBV19 to TRBJ1-5; D is perhaps TRBD1 (5 bases). Germline V gene lookup returns CDR1 LNHDA and CDR2 SQIVND (reference sequence). Trimming took 3 bases from V and 4 from J, leaving 10 bases between them. The CDR3 loop spans 14 amino acids. In DNA, the CDR3 is TGTGCCAGTAGTATTGTGGGGGGTAATCAGCCCCAGCATTTT. It is translated as CASSIVGGNQPQHF.

The chain has TRBV2 and TRBJ1-6; the D gene is possibly TRBD1 (5 bases). V gave up 1 base and J gave up 7 bases, with 8 bases separating them. The CDR3 length is 14 residues. Looked up from germline, CDR1 is SNHLY and CDR2 is FYNNEI. The CDR3 nucleotides read TGTGCCAGCAGTGAAGGCGGGGGAAATTCACCCCTCCACTTT. Protein: CASSEGGGNSPLHF.

This sequence joins TRBV7-9 and TRBJ2-1, with D uncertain. CDR3 size: 14 residues. The V end lost 6 bases, the J end lost 1 base, and 10 bases lay between the germline ends. CDR1 is SEHNR and CDR2 is FQNEAQ in the germline V gene (reference sequence). CDR3 nucleotide sequence: TGTGCCAGCAGAGCCCAGGATTCCTACAATGAGCAGTTCTTC. Its protein is CASRAQDSYNEQFF. Variable domain in full (rest from reference TRBV7-9 and TRBJ2-1): DTGVSQNPRHKITKRGQNVTFRCDPISEHNRLYWYRQTLGQGPEFLTYFQNEAQLEKSRLLSDRFSAERPKGSFSTLEIQRTEQGDSAMYLCASRAQDSYNEQFFGPGTRLTVL.

The rearrangement uses TRBV13 and TRBJ1-1; perhaps TRBD1 as D (5 bases). This CDR3 region has 14 residues. Trimming left V 0 bases short and J 5 bases short, with 10 bases between. Germline CDR1 reads PRHDT; CDR2 reads FYEKMQ (reference sequence). CDR3 region: CASSLGAGRTEAFF. The DNA for the CDR3 is TGTGCCAGCAGCTTAGGGGCAGGGAGAACTGAAGCTTTCTTT. The full variable domain, rest sourced from reference TRBV13 and TRBJ1-1, is AAGVIQSPRHLIKEKRETATLKCYPIPRHDTVYWYQQGPGQDPQFLISFYEKMQSDKGSIPDRFSAQQFSDYHSELNMSSLELGDSALYFCASSLGAGRTEAFFGQGTRLTVV.

The CDR3 reads CASSSGMNTEAFF. For the CDR3, the DNA is TGTGCCAGCAGCTCAGGGATGAACACTGAAGCTTTCTTT. The V gene is TRBV11-2, the J gene TRBJ1-1; D is perhaps TRBD1 (5 bases). Germline V gene sequence: CDR1 SGHAT, CDR2 FQNNGV. Trimming pared 4 bases from V and 0 bases from J, leaving 6 bases between. The CDR3 spans 13 residues.

The V gene is TRBV7-8, the J gene TRBJ1-2, with unresolved D. With 4 bases removed from V and 4 bases from J, the gap between germline ends came to 10 bases. The CDR3 runs 13 residues. Germline V gene sequence: CDR1 SGHVS, CDR2 FQNEAQ. The CDR3 loop reads CASSSVGTYGYTF. The CDR3 region has the DNA TGTGCCAGCAGCTCCGTCGGCACCTATGGCTACACCTTC.

The chain couples TRBV7-7 to TRBJ1-5; 7 bases are shared with TRBD1. CDR3 size: 19 residues. With V trimmed by 5 bases and J by 1 base, 17 bases remained unmatched. CDR1 is SSHAT and CDR2 is FNYEAQ in the germline V gene (reference sequence). The CDR3 loop is CASSRQGTRESSSNQPQHF. Here the CDR3 DNA reads TGTGCCAGCAGCCGACAGGGAACCAGGGAATCGTCGAGCAATCAGCCCCAGCATTTT.

This clone has only one observation. Here the CDR3 reads CASSLAGAVADGYTF. The CDR3 DNA sequence: TGTGCCAGCAGCTTAGCAGGGGCTGTAGCGGATGGCTACACCTTC. The chain joins TRBV7-9 to TRBJ1-2; tentatively, D is TRBD1 (5 bases). Germline V gives CDR1 SEHNR, CDR2 FQNEAQ (reference sequence). V was trimmed by 0 bases and J by 6 bases, leaving 14 bases between them. The CDR3 loop spans 15 amino acids.

The CDR3 protein is CASSFYVSGGRTDTQYF. DNA of the CDR3: TGCGCCAGCAGCTTTTACGTTAGCGGGGGCCGAACAGATACGCAGTATTTT. The J gene is TRBJ2-3, the V gene TRBV5-1; 9 bases are a match to TRBD2. CDR1 is SGHRS and CDR2 is YFSETQ in the germline V gene. V gave up 2 bases and J gave up 3 bases; unmatched junction bases: 10. This CDR3 has 17 residues.

The chain has TRBV11-3 and TRBJ1-1; a possible D gene is TRBD1 (6 bases). Germline CDR1 is SGHNT and CDR2 is YENEEA. V lost 1 base and J lost 0, with 12 bases in between. The CDR3 runs to 16 residues. The CDR3 sequence is CASSLGMTGMNTEAFF. The DNA of the CDR3 is TGTGCCAGCAGCTTAGGAATGACAGGCATGAACACTGAAGCTTTCTTT.

The chain carries TRBV2 and TRBJ2-5; D is uncertain. The CDR3 has 8 residues. Germline CDR1 is SNHLY and CDR2 is FYNNEI. Trimming removed 9 bases at V and 7 bases at J, with 3 bases between. The CDR3 region is CASGTQYF. In nucleotides, the CDR3 is TGTGCCAGTGGGACCCAGTACTTC.

This chain joins TRBV2 and TRBJ1-1, with D perhaps TRBD1 (6 bases). Trimming pared 6 bases from V and 1 base from J, leaving 12 bases between. Germline CDR1 and CDR2: SNHLY and FYNNEI. The CDR3 sequence is 14 residues long. CDR3 coding DNA: TGTGCCAGCAGGGGACACAGGGCGAACACTGAAGCTTTCTTT. It specifies CASRGHRANTEAFF.

This clone was recorded once. The V and J genes are TRBV7-9 and TRBJ2-3, with 12 bases aligning to TRBD2. V lost 4 bases to trimming and J lost 6 bases; unmatched junction nucleotides: 8. This CDR3 is built from 16 residues. Germline lookup yields CDR1 SEHNR and CDR2 FQNEAQ (reference sequence). CDR3 sequence reads: CASSSRTSGVFDTQYF. CDR3 nucleotides: TGTGCCAGCAGCTCCCGGACTAGCGGGGTTTTCGATACGCAGTATTTT.

This rearrangement joins TRBV7-9 to TRBJ1-6; tentatively, D is TRBD1 (5 bases). V shed 1 base and J shed 9 bases, with 10 bases lying between them. The CDR3 consists of 14 residues. Per germline, CDR1 SEHNR and CDR2 FQNEAQ (reference sequence). As DNA, the CDR3 is TGTGCCAGCAGCTTAGTAGGGGCTCTTTCACCCCTCCACTTT. As protein: CASSLVGALSPLHF.

This sequence joins TRBV7-8 and TRBJ2-1; D call uncertain. V was shortened by 4 bases and J by 2 bases, with 18 bases between the two germline ends. Germline CDR1 reads SGHVS; CDR2 reads FQNEAQ. The CDR3 runs 17 residues. CDR3 nucleotide sequence: TGTGCCAGCAGCTCCCAATCTCCCTTATATACCTACAATGAGCAGTTCTTC. It translates to CASSSQSPLYTYNEQFF. Using reference TRBV7-8 and TRBJ2-1 for the parts outside the CDR3, the full variable domain is GAGVSQSPRYKVAKRGQDVALRCDPISGHVSLFWYQQALGQGPEFLTYFQNEAQLDKSGLPSDRFFAERPEGSVSTLKIQRTQQEDSAVYLCASSSQSPLYTYNEQFFGPGTRLTVL.

This clone was counted between two and nine times. This chain links TRBV18 with TRBJ1-2; D gene uncertain. V was shortened by 0 bases and J by 8 bases, with 16 bases between the two germline ends. The germline CDR1 and CDR2 sequences are KGHSH and LQKENI. The CDR3 contains 15 residues. CDR3 coding DNA: TGTGCCAGCTCACCACCGGCCAGCCAGCCAGGCGGCTACACCTTC. It yields the protein CASSPPASQPGGYTF.

V and J are TRBV7-2 and TRBJ1-1, with a possible D match to TRBD1 (5 bases). This CDR3 is 14 amino acids long. Germline lookup yields CDR1 SGHTA and CDR2 FQGNSA. The V end was cut by 2 bases, the J end by 5 bases, with 12 bases between. The chain's CDR3 is CASSLRQGNTEAFF. In nucleotides, the CDR3 is TGTGCCAGCAGCTTACGTCAGGGTAATACTGAAGCTTTCTTT.

The J gene is TRBJ1-1, the V gene TRBV7-9; D is unresolved. Per germline, CDR1 SEHNR and CDR2 FQNEAQ (reference sequence). The CDR3 runs to 13 residues. The V and J ends lost 5 bases and 1 base respectively, with 8 bases between them. Here the CDR3 reads CASSERQNTEAFF. The CDR3, as DNA: TGTGCCAGCAGCGAAAGACAGAACACTGAAGCTTTCTTT.

The V and J genes are TRBV4-3 and TRBJ2-7; no reliable D call. Trimming removed 0 bases at V and 5 bases at J, with 8 bases between. CDR3 length equals 13 residues. Germline V gene sequence: CDR1 LGHNA, CDR2 YSLEER. DNA for the CDR3: TGCGCCAGCAGCCAAGACCTCGCAGACGAGCAGTACTTC. This translates into CASSQDLADEQYF.